The clone carrying this TCR beta chain was detected many times. The antigen remains undetermined. This record belongs to a study of T-cell memory formation after mild COVID-19. Whole-study findings and limits: Later expanders leaned toward CD4+, whereas clones contracting from day 15 to 85 were balanced CD4/CD8.

TCRdb ran MiXCR on the 5' RACE reads and lists one entry per CDR3 protein. The sample contains about 350,000 distinct CDR3 sequences, around 15% of which appear only once. The CDR3 is made up of 16 amino acids. V lost 4 bases and J lost 7; bases outside the gene matches: 13. Germline V CDR1 and CDR2: SQVTM, ANQGSEA. This chain links TRBV29-1 with TRBJ2-1, with TRBD2 matching 10 bases. Material for sequencing was PBMCs or a T cell subset sorted from them (not recorded which). The source is a man aged 18-30 years who had mild COVID-19 (a few samples of this study predate the infection). Cell type and time point are not known. CDR3 sequence reads: CSVVQRGGVLHNEQFF. In nucleotides, the CDR3 is TGCAGCGTTGTCCAGCGGGGGGGCGTTTTACATAATGAGCAGTTCTTC.